These 30 T cell receptor beta chains came from one sample sequenced in a study of blood T cells in healthy people across ages. Combining a sample-barcoded 5' primer with a J-beta primer mix, a second PCR ran for roughly 6 to 11 cycles. TCRdb re-derived calls from the 5' RACE reads in MiXCR, one entry per CDR3 protein. The table shows about 680,000 distinct CDR3 sequences, with 45% to 50% occurring only once. Sequenced sample: blood. These receptors originate from a woman aged 55-70 years in good health.

The V gene is TRBV2, the J gene TRBJ2-2; D gene ambiguous. The germline gives CDR1 SNHLY, CDR2 FYNNEI. The CDR3 covers 13 residues. V was cut by 7 bases and J by 1 base, with 7 bases left in between. Here the CDR3 reads CASIGLNTGELFF. The CDR3 nucleotides read TGTGCCAGCATAGGGCTGAACACCGGGGAGCTGTTTTTT.

The genes are TRBV7-2 and TRBJ1-6; no firm D call. Looked up from germline, CDR1 is SGHTA and CDR2 is FQGNSA. V lost 8 bases and J lost 9, with 23 bases in between. The CDR3 covers 16 residues. CDR3 DNA: TGTGCCAGCCGAGCTACTCAGGTCTTGGAGAGTTCACCCCTCCACTTT. Its protein is CASRATQVLESSPLHF. The full variable domain, rest sourced from reference TRBV7-2 and TRBJ1-6, is GAGVSQSPSNKVTEKGKDVELRCDPISGHTALYWYRQSLGQGLEFLIYFQGNSAPDKSGLPSDRFSAERTGGSVSTLTIQRTQQEDSAVYLCASRATQVLESSPLHFGNGTRLTVT.

The rearrangement uses TRBV4-2 and TRBJ2-1; 9 bases are shared with TRBD1. Germline CDR1 LGHNA, CDR2 YNFKEQ. This CDR3 is 18 amino acids long. V lost 4 bases and J lost 0; bases outside the gene matches: 10. The CDR3, as DNA: TGTGCCAGCAGCCCCCGACAGGGGGTGTCCCCCTCCTACAATGAGCAGTTCTTC. It translates to CASSPRQGVSPSYNEQFF.

The chain joins TRBV28 to TRBJ2-5; weak D call: TRBD2 (5 bases). The CDR3 is made up of 16 amino acids. V dropped 3 bases and J dropped 2 bases, with 16 bases sitting between them. Germline V gene sequence: CDR1 MDHEN, CDR2 SYDVKM. The CDR3 sequence: CASSLFRGHTQETQYF. The CDR3 DNA reads as TGTGCCAGCAGTTTGTTTCGCGGGCATACACAAGAGACCCAGTACTTC.

This clonotype was picked up a small number of times. The chain is built from TRBV6-5 and TRBJ2-4, with TRBD2 identical over 14 bases. The J call may not be correct, given that the DNA end is closer to TRBJ2-7. Germline CDR1 reads MNHEY; CDR2 reads SVGAGI. The CDR3 is made up of 14 amino acids. The CDR3 is CASRRTSGRNEQYF. In DNA, the CDR3 is TGTGCCAGCAGACGGACTAGCGGGAGGAACGAGCAGTACTTC.

The V call is TRBV14, the J call TRBJ1-4; D uncertain. This CDR3 has 14 residues. Germline CDR1 SGHDN, CDR2 FVKESK. The V end was cut by 1 base, the J end by 7 bases, with 10 bases between. Written as DNA, the CDR3 is TGTGCCAGCAGCCAAGTCCAGATAGGTGAAAAACTGTTTTTT. Residues: CASSQVQIGEKLFF.

The chain combines TRBV7-2 with TRBJ1-6; 9 bases are a match to TRBD1. Germline loops: CDR1 SGHTA, CDR2 FQGNSA. Unmatched junction bases numbered 5, after V lost 5 bases and J lost 9 bases. The CDR3 extends over 14 amino acids. The CDR3 is CASSQDRGASPLHF. The CDR3 DNA follows: TGTGCCAGCAGCCAAGACAGGGGGGCTTCACCCCTCCACTTT. Full variable domain (rest looked up from reference TRBV7-2 and TRBJ1-6): GAGVSQSPSNKVTEKGKDVELRCDPISGHTALYWYRQSLGQGLEFLIYFQGNSAPDKSGLPSDRFSAERTGGSVSTLTIQRTQQEDSAVYLCASSQDRGASPLHFGNGTRLTVT.

J is TRBJ1-4 and V is TRBV20-1; D is undetermined. V was trimmed by 3 bases and J by 3 bases, leaving 14 bases between them. Looked up from germline, CDR1 is DFQATT and CDR2 is SNEGSKA (reference sequence). This CDR3 is built from 15 residues. DNA of the CDR3: TGCAGTGCTAGGGAAAAGGGAGGTGCTAATGAAAAACTGTTTTTT. Its translation is CSAREKGGANEKLFF.

There are a few counts of this clonotype. The chain uses TRBV7-2 and TRBJ2-7; D call uncertain. Per germline, CDR1 SGHTA and CDR2 FQGNSA. V dropped 2 bases and J dropped 2 bases, with 7 bases sitting between them. This CDR3 has 13 residues. The CDR3 loop is CASSLRRPYEQYF. In DNA form, the CDR3 reads TGTGCCAGCAGCTTAAGGCGGCCCTACGAGCAGTACTTC. The full variable domain, its missing parts supplied by reference TRBV7-2 and TRBJ2-7, is GAGVSQSPSNKVTEKGKDVELRCDPISGHTALYWYRQSLGQGLEFLIYFQGNSAPDKSGLPSDRFSAERTGGSVSTLTIQRTQQEDSAVYLCASSLRRPYEQYFGPGTRLTVT.

There are a few counts of this clonotype. The chain combines TRBV20-1 with TRBJ2-1; 10 positions match TRBD2. After removal of 3 bases from V and 6 bases from J, the junction contained 8 bases not matched to a gene. This CDR3 is built from 15 residues. Germline CDR1 is DFQATT and CDR2 is SNEGSKA (reference sequence). CDR3 sequence reads: CSARGGAGGGNEQFF. Written as DNA, the CDR3 is TGCAGTGCTAGGGGGGGAGCGGGAGGGGGCAATGAGCAGTTCTTC.

V and J are TRBV30 and TRBJ2-1, with TRBD1 as a possible D gene (6 bases). Trimming took 2 bases from V and 6 from J, leaving 8 bases between them. The CDR3 is 12 amino acids. Per germline, CDR1 GTSNPN and CDR2 SVGIG (reference sequence). DNA of the CDR3: TGTGCCTGGAGTTACAGGGCCAATGAGCAGTTCTTC. Translation gives CAWSYRANEQFF.

This clonotype has more than one count but fewer than ten. The V and J genes are TRBV10-3 and TRBJ2-7, with a possible D match to TRBD1 (5 bases). The V and J ends lost 1 base and 2 bases respectively, with 9 bases between them. CDR1 and CDR2 from the germline V gene are ENHRY and SYGVKD. The CDR3 spans 14 residues. CDR3: CAISELDRPYEQYF. CDR3 DNA: TGTGCCATCAGTGAGTTAGACAGACCCTACGAGCAGTACTTC.

This sequence joins TRBV12-3 or TRBV12-4 and TRBJ2-7; 10 bases are a match to TRBD1. The CDR3 length is 14 residues. J was trimmed by 4 bases and V by 6 bases; bases with no gene match: 6. CDR3 bases: TGTGCCAGCAGACGACAGGGGGCGCGGTACGAGCAGTACTTC. Protein: CASRRQGARYEQYF.

The CDR3 sequence: CASSLGSMQGGTDEQYF. The DNA of the CDR3 is TGTGCCAGCAGCTTGGGATCGATGCAGGGTGGGACCGACGAGCAGTACTTC. The rearrangement links TRBV5-5 to TRBJ2-7; tentatively, D is TRBD1 or TRBD2 (5 bases each). Germline V gives CDR1 SGHKS, CDR2 YYEKEE (reference sequence). Trimming removed 0 bases from V and 5 bases from J, with 21 bases in between. CDR3 length: 17 amino acids.

The chain has TRBV7-2 and TRBJ1-6, with unresolved D. The germline V gene encodes CDR1 SGHTA and CDR2 FQGNSA. This CDR3 contains 14 residues. V lost 7 bases, J lost 5 bases, and 12 bases lay in between. The CDR3 spells CASTSGSDNSPLHF. The CDR3 region has the DNA TGTGCCAGCACCTCAGGCAGTGATAATTCACCCCTCCACTTT.

This clonotype came up a few times. J is TRBJ2-4 and V is TRBV28; tentatively, D is TRBD2 (6 bases). The germline CDR1 and CDR2 sequences are MDHEN and SYDVKM. V was pared by 0 bases and J by 1 base, with 13 bases between. There are 17 residues in the CDR3. The CDR3 bases are TGTGCCAGCAGTTTATGGGGCGGGGACGGGGCCAAAAACATTCAGTACTTC. It translates to CASSLWGGDGAKNIQYF.

This clonotype appeared a few times. The chain employs TRBV5-6 and TRBJ2-5; D may be TRBD2 (5 bases). Germline CDR1 and CDR2: SGHDT and YYEEEE. This CDR3 has 14 residues. The V end was cut by 6 bases, the J end by 5 bases, with 17 bases between. The CDR3 DNA reads as TGTGCCAGCAATCTCGGGGAGACGTTGGAGACCCAGTACTTC. Amino acids: CASNLGETLETQYF.

The chain uses TRBV6-2 or TRBV6-3 and TRBJ2-4; the D gene is possibly TRBD2 (5 bases). Gene TRBJ2-7 matches the end of the DNA better, so the J call may be wrong. Germline values: CDR1 MNHEY, CDR2 SVGEGT. CDR3 size: 15 residues. CDR3 region: CASRPSGSPGYEQYF. As DNA, the CDR3 is TGTGCCAGCAGACCCTCGGGGTCCCCCGGCTACGAGCAGTACTTC.

The chain has TRBV7-2 and TRBJ2-5, with D possibly matching TRBD1 (6 bases). CDR3 length: 13 residues. V lost 4 bases, J lost 4 bases, and 10 bases lay in between. Germline CDR1 and CDR2: SGHTA and FQGNSA. The CDR3 spells CASSYDRTETQYF. CDR3 in DNA: TGTGCCAGCAGCTATGACAGGACAGAGACCCAGTACTTC.

This clonotype was counted only a few times. The V call is TRBV6-1, the J call TRBJ1-2; TRBD1 matches at 8 bases. The CDR3 runs to 12 residues. V lost 7 bases, J lost 3 bases, and 1 base stayed unmatched. Germline V CDR1 and CDR2: MNHNS, SASEGT. The CDR3 nucleotides read TGTGCCAGCAAGACAGGGGACTATGGCTACACCTTC. Encoded protein: CASKTGDYGYTF.

The V call is TRBV15, the J call TRBJ1-5, with a weak D call TRBD1 (5 bases). This CDR3 contains 14 residues. The germline V gene encodes CDR1 LNHNV and CDR2 YYDKDF (reference sequence). The V and J ends lost 1 base and 1 base respectively, with 5 bases between them. For the CDR3, the DNA is TGTGCCACCAGCAGAGGGGACAGCAATCAGCCCCAGCATTTT. This encodes CATSRGDSNQPQHF.

The count of this clonotype is one. V is TRBV7-2 and J is TRBJ2-7; D gene ambiguous. Germline values: CDR1 SGHTA, CDR2 FQGNSA. V was trimmed by 0 bases and J by 3 bases, leaving 9 bases between them. The CDR3 runs to 14 residues. CDR3 nucleotides: TGTGCCAGCAGCTTAGCGGGTGCCCTCTACGAGCAGTACTTC. As protein: CASSLAGALYEQYF.

The rearrangement joins TRBV28 to TRBJ2-4; 10 nucleotides agree with TRBD2. Germline assignment: CDR1 MDHEN and CDR2 SYDVKM. CDR3 length: 19 amino acids. Trimming cost V 1 base and J 6 bases; bases outside gene matches: 15. The CDR3 reads CASSLFFSSGSRTVNIQYF. CDR3 coding DNA: TGTGCCAGCAGTTTATTTTTTTCTAGCGGGAGCAGAACGGTAAACATTCAGTACTTC.

This clonotype was recorded a few times. The V call is TRBV20-1, the J call TRBJ1-2, with TRBD1 matching over 10 bases. The germline V gene has CDR1 DFQATT and CDR2 SNEGSKA (reference sequence). This CDR3 has 16 amino acids. V was clipped by 3 bases and J by 5 bases; unmatched bases: 12. The DNA of the CDR3 is TGCAGTGCTAGTGTCGCGGGACAGGGGTCGGAGTATGGCTACACCTTC. It yields the protein CSASVAGQGSEYGYTF.

V is TRBV20-1 and J is TRBJ2-1, with TRBD1 matching 9 bases. The CDR3 has 18 residues. After removal of 4 bases from V and 1 base from J, the junction contained 14 bases not matched to a gene. The germline CDR1 and CDR2 sequences are DFQATT and SNEGSKA (reference sequence). CDR3 residues: CSANGDRGIALSYNEQFF. CDR3 DNA: TGCAGTGCTAATGGCGACAGGGGGATAGCATTATCCTACAATGAGCAGTTCTTC.

The chain couples TRBV18 to TRBJ2-1; unclear D gene. The CDR3 runs to 12 residues. Trimming took off 2 bases at V and 11 bases at J, with 10 bases between the two ends. The germline V gene encodes CDR1 KGHSH and CDR2 LQKENI. Here the CDR3 DNA reads TGTGCCAGCTCACCATTCCTTGGTAAGCAGTTCTTC. Its protein is CASSPFLGKQFF.

This clonotype has only a few counts. The CDR3 loop is CSAAPYRGKETQYF. The CDR3 DNA sequence: TGCAGTGCCGCGCCTTACAGGGGAAAAGAGACCCAGTACTTC. The rearrangement joins TRBV20-1 to TRBJ2-5, with 7 positions matching TRBD1. From germline, CDR1 is DFQATT and CDR2 SNEGSKA (reference sequence). The CDR3 is 14 residues long. V shed 6 bases and J 3 bases; nucleotides not matched to a gene: 10.

The count of this clonotype is one. V gene TRBV2 combines with J gene TRBJ1-2; 10 nucleotides agree with TRBD1. CDR1 and CDR2 from the germline V gene are SNHLY and FYNNEI. V lost 5 bases, J lost 8 bases, and 11 bases stayed unmatched. There are 15 residues in the CDR3. The CDR3 protein is CASSPFPGQGRGYTF. DNA of the CDR3: TGTGCCAGCAGTCCCTTCCCGGGACAGGGGCGCGGCTACACCTTC.

Worth noting for this clonotype: With a much larger clone just one base away, this may be a read error. The chain combines TRBV11-2 with TRBJ2-7; D unclear. Trimming removed 5 bases from V and 3 bases from J, with 14 bases in between. Germline loops: CDR1 SGHAT, CDR2 FQNNGV. This CDR3 has 14 amino acids. DNA for the CDR3: TGTGCCAGCAGCGCGGCCAGTAGTCACTACGAGCAGTACTTC. Translation: CASSAASSHYEQYF.

In nucleotides, the CDR3 is TGCAGTGCTGACCCTAGCGGGAGTCCCGATGAGCAGTACTTC. Translation gives CSADPSGSPDEQYF. V gene TRBV20-1 combines with J gene TRBJ2-7, with TRBD2 identical over 10 bases. This CDR3 is built from 14 residues. With 5 bases clipped from V and 7 bases from J, the junction kept 11 bases outside the gene matches. The germline V gene has CDR1 DFQATT and CDR2 SNEGSKA (reference sequence).